The clone carrying this T cell receptor beta chain occurred a few times. Its target is not known. TCR beta cDNA libraries had unique molecular identifiers. TCRdb analysed the PCR reads with MiXCR anew, one entry per CDR3 protein. This sample has 350,000 to 450,000 distinct CDR3 sequences, with less than 40% found just once. These data come from a study of post-analysis software for immune sequencing data. Study-level information: Disease trajectories encompassed relapsing-remitting, secondary progressive and progressive-relapsing multiple sclerosis. Whole-study results and caveats: Strong co-clustering by F measure linked samples that shared a preparation batch.

Specimen: blood. The sequence came from a girl aged 2 to 10 with multiple sclerosis.

CDR3 region: CASSLWGQSDYSNQPQHF. The CDR3 DNA follows: TGTGCCAGCAGTTTATGGGGGCAATCCGACTATAGCAATCAGCCCCAGCATTTT. The chain employs TRBV12-3 or TRBV12-4 and TRBJ1-5, with a possible D match to TRBD1 (6 bases). V was cut by 2 bases and J by 0 bases, with 17 bases left in between. The CDR3 totals 18 residues.